These T cell receptor beta chains were read from a single sample in a study of cytomegalovirus exposure and HLA in healthy donors. TCRdb keeps only in-frame clones here, not all; method: immunoSEQ multiplex PCR. This sample has some 150,000 clones, with around 82% found just once. Input material: PBMCs. Every receptor here comes from a man aged 40-55 years in good health and CMV-seropositive. Both conserved end residues are part of each CDR3. D genes are given only for firm matches. Size values are once, few and many counts, or a class for expanded clones, and some rows have none.

d_call | clone_size | j_call | v_call | cdr3_nt | cdr3_aa
- | - | TRBJ2-6 | TRBV27 | TGTGCCAGCAGTTTCAACGGCGGGACTGGGGCCAACGTCCTGACTTTC | CASSFNGGTGANVLTF
TRBD1 | - | TRBJ1-5 | TRBV19 | TGTGCCAGTAGTAGCGGACAGGTGTATCAGCCCCAGCATTTT | CASSSGQVYQPQHF
- | - | TRBJ2-7 | TRBV5-6 | TGTGCCAGCAGCCGAGAGGGCTCCTACGAGCAGTACTTC | CASSREGSYEQYF
TRBD2 | - | TRBJ2-5 | TRBV5-4 | TGTGCCAGCAGCTTGGTGGGGCGGGGGGAAGAGACCCAGTACTTC | CASSLVGRGEETQYF
TRBD1 | - | TRBJ1-1 | TRBV6-5 | TGTGCCAGCAGTTACCTCGGGACAGGGGGCACTGAAGCTTTCTTT | CASSYLGTGGTEAFF
- | - | TRBJ2-2 | TRBV25-1 | TGTGCCAGCAGTACGCTGGGAGCCGGGGAGCTGTTTTTT | CASSTLGAGELFF
TRBD1 | - | TRBJ2-7 | TRBV4-2 | TGTGCCAGCAGCCAACCGGACAGGGTTGCCTACGAGCAGTACTTC | CASSQPDRVAYEQYF
- | - | TRBJ1-3 | TRBV7-9 | TGTGCCAGCAGCTTGACTTCAACCTCCTCTGGAAACACCATATATTTT | CASSLTSTSSGNTIYF
- | - | TRBJ1-1 | TRBV5-1 | TGCGCCAGCAGCGTGGGGGGGAGGCTGAACACTGAAGCTTTCTTT | CASSVGGRLNTEAFF
- | - | TRBJ2-7 | TRBV4-3 | TGCGCCAGCAGCTTGGCTCAGGGATGGTACGAGCAGTACTTC | CASSLAQGWYEQYF
TRBD1 | - | TRBJ1-1 | TRBV6-5 | TGTGCCATCAGGGACAGTGTGAACACTGAAGCTTTCTTT | CAIRDSVNTEAFF
- | - | TRBJ2-3 | TRBV14 | TGTGCCAGCAGCCCCATACTAGGGGATACGCAGTATTTT | CASSPILGDTQYF
- | few | TRBJ1-1 | TRBV29-1 | TGCAGCGTTGAGCAGGGGAACACTGAAGCTTTCTTT | CSVEQGNTEAFF
- | - | TRBJ2-3 | TRBV27 | TGTGCCAGCAGTTTATTGGGACAAAGCACAGATACGCAGTATTTT | CASSLLGQSTDTQYF
TRBD1 | few | TRBJ2-1 | TRBV11-3 | TGTGCCAGCAGCTTAGGAGGTGGACAGGGGCACAATGAGCAGTTCTTC | CASSLGGGQGHNEQFF
TRBD1 | - | TRBJ1-2 | TRBV9 | TGTGCCAGCAGCCCCGAACAGGGGGGGAACTATGGCTACACCTTC | CASSPEQGGNYGYTF
- | few | TRBJ1-4 | TRBV28 | TGTGCCAGCAGTTTATGGGGGGGTGGGAATGAAAAACTGTTTTTT | CASSLWGGGNEKLFF
- | - | TRBJ2-7 | TRBV27 | TGTGCCAGCAGTTTAGGAGTTACCTCCTACGAGCAGTACTTC | CASSLGVTSYEQYF
- | - | TRBJ2-1 | TRBV5-1 | TGCGCCAGCAGCTTTGGTGGGAGTGTCTCCTACAATGAGCAGTTCTTC | CASSFGGSVSYNEQFF
- | - | TRBJ2-5 | TRBV5-1 | TGCGCCAGCAGCTTGTATCAGGGCCAAGAGACCCAGTACTTC | CASSLYQGQETQYF
- | - | TRBJ1-6 | TRBV7-2 | TGTGCCAGCAGCCCCCTGGGGGGGGTAAATGGTTCACCCCTCCACTTT | CASSPLGGVNGSPLHF
- | - | TRBJ1-5 | TRBV28 | TGTGCCAGCAGAGCCTCAGGGAAGCCCCAGCATTTT | CASRASGKPQHF
- | - | TRBJ1-1 | TRBV19 | TGTGCCAGTAGAACGAACAGGGCGGGTCAAACTGAAGCTTTCTTT | CASRTNRAGQTEAFF
- | - | TRBJ2-1 | TRBV4-1 | TGCGCCAGCAGCCAAGATCAGGTTCTCGGAAGGGGATCCTACAATGAGCAGTTCTTC | CASSQDQVLGRGSYNEQFF
TRBD2 | few | TRBJ2-5 | TRBV6-1 | TGTGCCAGCTTAACTAGCGGGGGGCCCGAAGAGCAGTACTTC | CASLTSGGPEEQYF
- | - | TRBJ2-4 | TRBV7-6 | TGTGCCAGCAGCCACAGGGCAGGGACGGGCATTCAGTACTTC | CASSHRAGTGIQYF
TRBD2 | - | TRBJ2-3 | TRBV9 | TGTGCCAGCAGCGTAGGGGCTAGCGGATACACAGATACGCAGTATTTT | CASSVGASGYTDTQYF
TRBD1 | - | TRBJ2-6 | TRBV4-3 | TGCGCCAGCAGCCAAGATGGGGACAGCTCTGGGGCCAACGTCCTGACTTTC | CASSQDGDSSGANVLTF
- | - | TRBJ1-5 | TRBV18 | TGTGCCAGCTCACTACAAGACAATCAGCCCCAGCATTTT | CASSLQDNQPQHF
- | - | TRBJ2-1 | TRBV27 | TGTGCCAGCGGGACTGTTTCCTACAATGAGCAGTTCTTC | CASGTVSYNEQFF
- | - | TRBJ2-7 | TRBV5-1 | TGCGCCAGCAGCACGGGGGGCGTCATAACCTACGAGCAGTACTTC | CASSTGGVITYEQYF
- | - | TRBJ1-5 | TRBV7-2 | TGTGCCAGCAGCTTAGAGGGAGATCGGCCCCAGCATTTT | CASSLEGDRPQHF
TRBD1 | - | TRBJ1-1 | TRBV11-3 | TGTGCCAGCTCCGAGGGGACAGCCCGAACAGATGAAGCTTTCTTT | CASSEGTARTDEAFF
- | - | TRBJ1-2 | TRBV6-1 | TGTGCCAGCAGACTCAGGGTGAAGGGGGATGGCTACACCTTC | CASRLRVKGDGYTF
TRBD1 | few | TRBJ1-4 | TRBV4-1 | TGCGCCAGCAGCCCCCGGGACAGGGGACATTCTAATGAAAAACTGTTTTTT | CASSPRDRGHSNEKLFF
TRBD1 | - | TRBJ1-5 | TRBV28 | TGTGCCAGCAGTCTACGAGGACAGGGCAATCAGCCCCAGCATTTT | CASSLRGQGNQPQHF
- | - | TRBJ2-7 | TRBV5-1 | TGCGCCAGCAGCTTGGCCTCGGCCGGAGTCTACGAGCAGTACTTC | CASSLASAGVYEQYF
- | few | TRBJ1-1 | TRBV4-1 | TGCGCCAGCAGCCAGGGAGACATGAACACTGAAGCTTTCTTT | CASSQGDMNTEAFF
- | - | TRBJ1-6 | TRBV29-1 | TGCAGCGTTGAGGGGGGGTGTTGGAATAATTCACCCCTCCACTTT | CSVEGGCWNNSPLHF
- | - | TRBJ2-3 | TRBV13 | TGTGCCAGCAGCTCTAGCACAGATACGCAGTATTTT | CASSSSTDTQYF
- | - | TRBJ2-3 | TRBV4-2 | TGTGCCAGCAGCACCCGGACTGCCCCAAATACGCAGTATTTT | CASSTRTAPNTQYF
TRBD1 | - | TRBJ2-7 | TRBV13 | TGTGCCAGCAGTCCTAGGCGGGACAGGGGGCTAGAGCAGTACTTC | CASSPRRDRGLEQYF
- | - | TRBJ2-2 | TRBV5-4 | TGTGCCAGCAGCCAGGTGGGCAGACACACCGGGGAGCTGTTTTTT | CASSQVGRHTGELFF